This T cell receptor beta chain was recorded in a study of T-cell reconstitution after alpha-beta-depleted transplantation in children. Study observations and caveats: Recipient T cells and thymic progenitors that survived were the source of the high TCRbeta diversity seen at day 60 in some patients. Reportedly, roughly two months post-transplant, alpha-beta T cells arose from several hundred expanded graft clones. At the one-year point after transplant, T-cell counts and TCRbeta diversity were found to come mostly from T cells that had been newly produced.

At least ten counts were recorded for this clonotype. The antigen is unknown. The V gene's germline CDR1 is SGHAT and CDR2 FQDESV (reference sequence). The CDR3 has 13 residues. Trimming left V 5 bases short and J 3 bases short, with 10 bases between. Researchers prepared the TCRbeta library using unique molecular identifiers, the study reports. TCRdb independently ran MiXCR on the PCR reads; one entry per CDR3 protein. The table shows 700,000 to 950,000 distinct CDR3 sequences, with 15% to 20% occurring only once. The sequenced sample was PBMCs, mostly from graft donor cells, obtained 360 days after TCRalphabeta/CD19-depleted stem cell transplant. The chain has TRBV11-1 and TRBJ2-5; D not certain. This TCR came from a male patient younger than 18 who had a stem cell transplant for acute lymphoblastic leukemia, so the T cells may come from the graft donor. This CDR3 reads CASSLWTKETQYF. The DNA for the CDR3 is TGTGCCAGCAGCCTTTGGACCAAAGAGACCCAGTACTTC.